This TCR beta chain was sequenced in a study of T cell repertoires and Cas9 in healthy adults. Across the whole study: Characterization of SpCas9-reactive CD4 and CD8 T cells covered multi-effector potency, cytotoxicity and lineage.

General observations from the study: SpCas9-reactive effector T cells were reportedly restrained in vitro by SpCas9-reactive regulatory T cells.

Germline V lookup: CDR1 SGHVS, CDR2 FNYEAQ. After removal of 5 bases from V and 2 bases from J, the junction contained 2 bases not matched to a gene. CDR3 length equals 13 residues. Comment on this clone: The antigen remains unidentified.

This table comes from immunoSEQ multiplex PCR, and its TCRdb copy is limited to in-frame clones, with some not included. The sample lists about 22,000 clones; 85% to 95% were seen once. This clonotype was obtained from a human donor in good health. The chain is built from TRBV7-6 and TRBJ1-1; 7 nucleotides align to TRBD1. Sample: CD4+ effector T cells (CD127+, CD25-, CD137-, CD154-) from PBMCs; culture status not recorded. Here the CDR3 DNA reads TGTGCCAGCAGCGGGGACAGTAACACTGAAGCTTTCTTT. This encodes CASSGDSNTEAFF.